This record looks at one T cell receptor (beta chain) sequence and its context. The antigen is unknown. The read terminates 3 residues before the CDR3 end, so the remaining end is supplied by the germline J gene. Looked up from germline, CDR1 is MNHEY and CDR2 is SVGEGT. The CDR3 is made up of 15 amino acids. Losses at the gene ends were 1 base for V and 6 bases for J; bases not matched to a gene: 5. These data come from a study of T cells in women clearing cervical HPV infection. About the study: Control women cleared a single incident HPV16 infection within 12 months. Blood came at first lesion visit for cases, post-clearance for controls.

Study observations and caveats: It is unknown whether associations predate infection; no effector/memory or HPV-specific sorting. CIN3+ cases had significantly higher TCR repertoire richness than controls, but evenness did not differ.

Assay: immunoSEQ multiplex PCR; the TCRdb copy retains only in-frame clones and omits some. Its clone listing holds around 30,000 clones. This clonotype was sampled from a woman aged 18-70 years with a cervical HPV16 infection that either progressed to CIN3+ or cleared (not recorded which). The genes are TRBV6-2 or TRBV6-3 and TRBJ2-1; 8 positions match TRBD2. The specimen sequenced was blood buffy coat. The DNA read from the CDR3 is TGTGCCAGCAGTTACTTAGCGGGGAAGTTCAATGAG. Its translation: CASSYLAGKFNE. The full CDR3 protein reads CASSYLAGKFNEQFF.